These T cell receptor beta chains were read from a single sample in a study of cytomegalovirus exposure and HLA in healthy donors. Some clones are missing from TCRdb's copy, which holds only in-frame ones; the method was immunoSEQ multiplex PCR. Of about 130,000 clones listed, roughly three quarters were seen once; the top ten hold over 2%. The sequencing sample was made of PBMCs. Receptor source: a man in his thirties or forties in good health and CMV-seronegative. Both conserved end residues are part of each CDR3. The D gene is left open where the match is weak. Clone size appears in some rows only: once, few, many, or a class for an expanded clone.

V	size	J	D	DNA	CDR3
TRBV6-6	.	TRBJ2-7	.	TGTGCCAGCAGTTACTCTAGAAGCTCCTACGAGCAGTACTTC	CASSYSRSSYEQYF
TRBV5-6	few	TRBJ1-2	TRBD1	TGTGCCAGCAGCCTCGGGACAGGGGGCTTCTACACCTTC	CASSLGTGGFYTF
TRBV30	.	TRBJ1-1	TRBD1	TGTGCCTGGTGTAAACCAGGGGGAATTGAAGCTTTCTTT	CAWCKPGGIEAFF
TRBV6-4	.	TRBJ2-7	.	TGTGCCAGCAGTACCGATTGGCCCTGCGAGCAGTACTTC	CASSTDWPCEQYF
TRBV6-1	.	TRBJ2-3	TRBD2	TGTGCCAGCAGCCGGGAGGACTTTCACACAGATACGCAGTATTTT	CASSREDFHTDTQYF
TRBV5-1	.	TRBJ2-1	.	TGCGCCAGCAGCCTCTACTACAATGAGCAGTTCTTC	CASSLYYNEQFF
TRBV7-8	.	TRBJ2-1	.	TGTGCCAGCAGCCGGCGGGCCGTTCAGACAAACAATGAGCAGTTCTTC	CASSRRAVQTNNEQFF
TRBV28	.	TRBJ2-1	.	TGTGCCAGCAGTACCTGGGGAGGAAGACGGAATGAGCAGTTCTTC	CASSTWGGRRNEQFF
TRBV7-2	.	TRBJ2-2	TRBD1	TGTGCCAGCAGACGACAGGGCGACACCGGGGAGCTGTTTTTT	CASRRQGDTGELFF
TRBV5-4	.	TRBJ2-2	TRBD2	TGTGCCAGCAGCCCCCTAGCGGGAGGCGGGACCGGGGAGCTGTTTTTT	CASSPLAGGGTGELFF
TRBV30	.	TRBJ2-7	.	TGTGCCTGGAGTGTTCTAGGACAGTACGAGCAGTACTTC	CAWSVLGQYEQYF
TRBV13	.	TRBJ2-2	TRBD2	TGTGCCAGCAGTCCGCACCCCCCCTGGCGGGAGGGCCCCGGGGAGCTGTTTTTT	CASSPHPPWREGPGELFF
TRBV29-1	.	TRBJ2-7	.	TGCAGCGTCGCCCGGGACTTGACCTACGAGCAGTACTTC	CSVARDLTYEQYF
TRBV19	.	TRBJ2-3	TRBD1	TGTGCCAGTACCATTAGACAGGGGCCGGGAGTTACGCAGTATTTT	CASTIRQGPGVTQYF
TRBV28	.	TRBJ2-7	.	TGTGCCAGCACAGACAGTCTCTCTGACGAGCAGTACTTC	CASTDSLSDEQYF
TRBV28	.	TRBJ2-7	TRBD2	TGTGCCAGCAGTCGGAGCGGGAGTCTAAACTACGAGCAGTACTTC	CASSRSGSLNYEQYF
TRBV7-8	.	TRBJ2-7	TRBD2	TGTGCCAGCAGCTCCCGGGTAGCGGGAGCCTACGAGCAGTACTTC	CASSSRVAGAYEQYF
TRBV30	.	TRBJ2-7	TRBD2	TGTGCCTGGGGAGTTAGCGGGAACGAGCAGTACTTC	CAWGVSGNEQYF
TRBV13	.	TRBJ2-1	TRBD2	TGTGCCAGCAGCTTTCATTGGGACTACTACAATGAGCAGTTCTTC	CASSFHWDYYNEQFF
TRBV5-4	.	TRBJ2-1	TRBD2	TGTGCCAGTCAACTAGCGGGGTCCTACAATGAGCAGTTCTTC	CASQLAGSYNEQFF
TRBV7-6	few	TRBJ1-3	.	TGTGCCAGCAGCGCAGGGGTATTAACTGGAAACACCATATATTTT	CASSAGVLTGNTIYF
TRBV6-5	.	TRBJ1-3	.	TGTGCCAGCAGGGGACTGAGCTCTGGAAACACCATATATTTT	CASRGLSSGNTIYF
TRBV7-9	.	TRBJ2-5	TRBD2	TGTGCCAGCAGCCCTGTACTAGCGGGAGAACAGACCCAGTACTTC	CASSPVLAGEQTQYF
TRBV5-1	.	TRBJ2-5	TRBD2	TGCGCCAGCAGTCACGGAGGGGGGCGGGAGGGCCGAGAGACCCAGTACTTC	CASSHGGGREGRETQYF
TRBV5-4	few	TRBJ2-1	TRBD2	TGTGCCAGCAGCTCGGGACTACTCTCCTACAATGAGCAGTTCTTC	CASSSGLLSYNEQFF
TRBV30	.	TRBJ2-7	.	TGTGCCTGGAGGAGGGCGGTGGCGACCGTCTACGAGCAGTACTTC	CAWRRAVATVYEQYF
TRBV19	.	TRBJ2-7	.	TGTGCCAGTAGCCTCAACAGGGAGGGGGGCTACGAGCAGTACTTC	CASSLNREGGYEQYF
TRBV6-5	few	TRBJ2-1	TRBD2	TGTGCCAGCAGTTACTTCGGCGGGAGCTCCTACAATGAGCAGTTCTTC	CASSYFGGSSYNEQFF
TRBV28	.	TRBJ1-4	.	TGTGCCAGCAGTTCCAGGGTGCTAACTAATGAAAAACTGTTTTTT	CASSSRVLTNEKLFF
TRBV5-4	.	TRBJ2-3	TRBD2	TGTGCCAGCAGCTTGGAGCTAGCGGGAGGTGGAGATACGCAGTATTTT	CASSLELAGGGDTQYF
TRBV7-9	.	TRBJ2-5	.	TGTGCCAGCAGCTGGGACATATCGGAGACCCAGTACTTC	CASSWDISETQYF
TRBV28	.	TRBJ1-1	.	TGTGCCAGCAGTTTGCTGGACACCGAAGCTTTCTTT	CASSLLDTEAFF
TRBV5-6	few	TRBJ2-7	TRBD1	TGTGCCAGCAGCTTGGCCGGGACAGAGTACTTC	CASSLAGTEYF
TRBV5-1	.	TRBJ2-7	TRBD1	TGCGCCAGCAGCACAGTTGGCGGACAGGGGACCTACGAGCAGTACTTC	CASSTVGGQGTYEQYF
TRBV12-1	.	TRBJ1-5	.	TGTGCCAGCAACCCGCCGGGAGAGATTAGCAATCAGCCCCAGCATTTT	CASNPPGEISNQPQHF
TRBV5-8	.	TRBJ2-1	TRBD2	TGTGCCAGCAGCTTAGGGACTAGCGGGACACCCTCCTACAATGAGCAGTTCTTC	CASSLGTSGTPSYNEQFF
TRBV5-5	once	TRBJ2-2	TRBD1	TGTGCCAGCAGCCGGGACAGGGTGCGAACCGGGGAGCTGTTTTTT	CASSRDRVRTGELFF
TRBV29-1	once	TRBJ1-1	.	TGCAGCGCCGATAGGGGGATGAACACTGAAGCTTTCTTT	CSADRGMNTEAFF
TRBV4-1	.	TRBJ2-1	TRBD2	TGCGCCAGCAGCAGGTGGGAGGGGAGCTCCTACAATGAGCAGTTCTTC	CASSRWEGSSYNEQFF
TRBV13	.	TRBJ2-1	TRBD2	TGTGCCAGCAGCCCAATAGCGGGAGGGCGCCACAATGAGCAGTTCTTC	CASSPIAGGRHNEQFF
TRBV5-1	.	TRBJ2-3	.	TGCGCCAGCAGCGGCACTAGTGCTTATACGCAGTATTTT	CASSGTSAYTQYF
TRBV19	.	TRBJ2-1	.	TGTGCCAGTAGCAAGGAGGGGAATGAGCAGTTCTTC	CASSKEGNEQFF
TRBV19	.	TRBJ2-1	TRBD2	TGTGCCAGTAGACCCGGGACTAGCGGGAAGGACAATGAGCAGTTCTTC	CASRPGTSGKDNEQFF
TRBV6-6	.	TRBJ2-7	.	TGTGCCAGCAGTTACGACCCAAGCGGCCTCGAGCAGTACTTC	CASSYDPSGLEQYF
TRBV6-5	.	TRBJ2-7	TRBD2	TGTGCCAGCAGATATGGATCTAGCGGGGCCTACGAGCAGTACTTC	CASRYGSSGAYEQYF
TRBV5-1	.	TRBJ2-7	.	TGCGCCAGCAGCTTGGCCTTGACAGACTACGAGCAGTACTTC	CASSLALTDYEQYF
TRBV5-8	.	TRBJ2-7	.	TGTGCCAGCAGCTTCAGCTACGAGCAGTACTTC	CASSFSYEQYF
TRBV10-3	.	TRBJ2-1	TRBD2	TGTGCCATCAAACCAGCGGGGGCGGATGAGCAGTTCTTC	CAIKPAGADEQFF
TRBV29-1	.	TRBJ1-1	TRBD1	TGCAGCGTTGGCGGGACAGAGAACACTGAAGCTTTCTTT	CSVGGTENTEAFF
TRBV2	.	TRBJ1-5	.	TGTGCCAGCAGTGAAAATACGGGTAATCAGCCCCAGCATTTT	CASSENTGNQPQHF
TRBV7-6	.	TRBJ2-3	.	TGTGCCAGCAGTCAAGACTACTCAGATACGCAGTATTTT	CASSQDYSDTQYF